These 9 T cell receptor beta chains were sequenced from one sample in a study of blood T cell repertoires in COVID-19. Only in-frame clones appear in the TCRdb table, and some are missing; sequencing was by immunoSEQ multiplex PCR. In the table there are fewer than 90,000 clones, approximately 90% of which are singletons. Specimen: peripheral blood. The receptors were sampled from a man between 65 and 85 years old with active COVID-19.

This clone was found once. J is TRBJ1-2 and V is TRBV5-4; no definite D call. The CDR3 contains 15 residues. CDR1 is SGHNT and CDR2 is YYREEE in the germline V gene (reference sequence). V was trimmed by 4 bases and J by 4 bases, leaving 17 bases between them. The CDR3, as DNA: TGTGCCAGCAGCCCGGCTGGGTTCCGGGGCTATGGCTACACCTTC. Amino acid sequence: CASSPAGFRGYGYTF.

This clone came up once. The chain is built from TRBV19 and TRBJ2-3; the match to TRBD2 covers 13 bases. CDR1 is LNHDA, CDR2 SQIVND, per germline (reference sequence). V lost 5 bases and J lost 1; bases outside the gene matches: 9. The CDR3 is 18 residues long. The CDR3 reads CASSGTGTSGTRTDTQYF. In DNA form, the CDR3 reads TGTGCCAGTAGTGGAACCGGGACTAGCGGGACCCGCACAGATACGCAGTATTTT.

CDR3 sequence (DNA): TGTGCCAGCAGACGGACAGGGGACGGTGAAAAACTGTTTTTT. The encoded protein is CASRRTGDGEKLFF. This chain links TRBV28 with TRBJ1-4; 9 bases align to TRBD1. The J segment lost 7 bases and the V segment lost 6 bases, leaving 6 bases of the junction unmatched. The CDR3 sequence is 14 residues long. CDR1 MDHEN and CDR2 SYDVKM come from the germline V gene.

V is TRBV27 and J is TRBJ2-1; maybe TRBD1 (5 bases). Germline-derived CDR1 and CDR2 are MNHEY and SMNVEV (reference sequence). V was shortened by 8 bases and J by 10 bases, with 12 bases between the two germline ends. The CDR3 consists of 11 residues. CDR3 in amino acids: CASGPRQEQFF. The CDR3 DNA is TGTGCCAGCGGGCCGCGACAGGAGCAGTTCTTC.

The rearrangement links TRBV3-1 (or the pseudogene TRBV3-2) to TRBJ2-1; 7 nucleotides align to TRBD2. The CDR3 totals 16 residues. Germline loops: CDR1 LGHDT, CDR2 YNNKEL (reference sequence). The V and J ends lost 4 bases and 2 bases, in that order; junction bases with no gene match: 8. The CDR3 sequence is CASSPPGSGAYNEQFF. The CDR3 nucleotides are TGTGCCAGCAGCCCCCCCGGGAGCGGGGCCTACAATGAGCAGTTCTTC.

The gene calls are TRBV7-3 and TRBJ2-5, with TRBD1 matching 7 bases. This CDR3 contains 13 residues. With V trimmed by 5 bases and J by 5 bases, 5 bases remained unmatched. Per germline, CDR1 SGHTA and CDR2 FQGTGA. The CDR3: CASSRGQGETQYF. In DNA, the CDR3 is TGTGCCAGCAGCAGGGGGCAGGGGGAGACCCAGTACTTC.

The rearrangement uses TRBV6-4 and TRBJ2-5; TRBD2 agrees at 7 bases. CDR1 and CDR2 from the germline V gene are MRHNA and SNTAGT. The trim removed 10 bases at V and 1 base at J, leaving 12 bases unmatched. This CDR3 has 15 amino acids. As DNA, the CDR3 is TGTGCCACCCTGGGGGGGGGAGGCCCCCAAGAGACCCAGTACTTC. Protein product: CATLGGGGPQETQYF.

The V and J genes are TRBV5-6 and TRBJ2-5, with a possible D match to TRBD2 (6 bases). CDR3 length equals 13 residues. With 4 bases removed from V and 5 bases from J, the gap between germline ends came to 12 bases. The germline V gene encodes CDR1 SGHDT and CDR2 YYEEEE. CDR3 residues: CASSQTSWETQYF. As DNA, the CDR3 is TGTGCCAGCAGCCAGACTAGTTGGGAGACCCAGTACTTC.

The chain employs TRBV5-4 and TRBJ2-1; 8 bases are shared with TRBD2. CDR1 and CDR2 (germline): SGHNT, YYREEE (reference sequence). V lost 0 bases to trimming and J lost 15 bases; unmatched junction nucleotides: 8. CDR3 size: 13 residues. The CDR3, as DNA: TGTGCCAGCAGCTTGGCGGGGGCGGGAGGCCTGTTCTTC. Its protein is CASSLAGAGGLFF.